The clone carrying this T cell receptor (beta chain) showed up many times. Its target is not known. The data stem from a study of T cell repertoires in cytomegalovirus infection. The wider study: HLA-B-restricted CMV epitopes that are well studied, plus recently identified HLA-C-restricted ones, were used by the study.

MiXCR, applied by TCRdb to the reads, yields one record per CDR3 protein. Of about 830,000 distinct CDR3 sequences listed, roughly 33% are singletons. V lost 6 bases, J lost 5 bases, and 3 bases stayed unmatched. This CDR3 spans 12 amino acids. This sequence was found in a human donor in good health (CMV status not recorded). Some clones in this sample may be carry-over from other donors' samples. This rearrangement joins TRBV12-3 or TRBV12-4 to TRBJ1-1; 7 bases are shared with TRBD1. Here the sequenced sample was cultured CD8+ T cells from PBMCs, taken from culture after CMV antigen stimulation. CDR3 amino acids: CASSPGQTEAFF. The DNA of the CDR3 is TGTGCCAGCAGCCCGGGACAGACTGAAGCTTTCTTT.